The rows below give T cell receptor beta chains drawn from one sample of a study of beta chain features in type 1 diabetes. Here immunoSEQ multiplex PCR was the method, and the copy in TCRdb shows in-frame clones only, minus some. The sample includes 150,000 to 200,000 clones, around 63% of them seen just once. The sample taken for sequencing was naive CD4+ T cells from blood. These receptors all come from a man between 25 and 39 years old with type 1 diabetes. Both conserved end residues are part of each CDR3. The order of the fields is clone size, V gene, J gene, D gene, CDR3 DNA, CDR3 protein. A D gene is named only where the DNA matches it firmly. Part of the rows lack a size; the others show once, few, many or a class for expanded clones.

abundance: NA
v_gene: TRBV5-1
j_gene: TRBJ2-3
d_gene: NA
CDR3nt: TGCGCCAGCAGCTTGGACAGCTCGAGCACAGATACGCAGTATTTT
CDR3aa: CASSLDSSSTDTQYF

abundance: few
v_gene: TRBV20-1
j_gene: TRBJ2-5
d_gene: NA
CDR3nt: TGCGCTTGCCACCGGGAGACCCAGTACTTC
CDR3aa: CACHRETQYF

abundance: once
v_gene: TRBV9
j_gene: TRBJ2-5
d_gene: NA
CDR3nt: TGTGCCAGCAGCTGGGGGGAAGAGACCCAGTACTTC
CDR3aa: CASSWGEETQYF

abundance: once
v_gene: TRBV7-2
j_gene: TRBJ1-6
d_gene: NA
CDR3nt: TGTGCCAGCAGCCCTCGGACCGACTCCTATAATTCACCCCTCCACTTT
CDR3aa: CASSPRTDSYNSPLHF

abundance: few
v_gene: TRBV7-2
j_gene: TRBJ2-7
d_gene: NA
CDR3nt: TGTGCCAGCAGCGTCGGTCGTCGCTACGAGCAGTACTTC
CDR3aa: CASSVGRRYEQYF

abundance: NA
v_gene: TRBV12-5
j_gene: TRBJ2-3
d_gene: TRBD1
CDR3nt: TGTGCTAGTGGTCCCGGGACAGGGACAGATACGCAGTATTTT
CDR3aa: CASGPGTGTDTQYF

abundance: few
v_gene: TRBV7-2
j_gene: TRBJ2-4
d_gene: TRBD1
CDR3nt: TGTGCCAGCAGCTTCCAGGGGGCTGGGAACATTCAGTACTTC
CDR3aa: CASSFQGAGNIQYF

abundance: NA
v_gene: TRBV10-3
j_gene: TRBJ1-6
d_gene: NA
CDR3nt: TGTGCCATCAGTGAGTCGGGCTTCCCGGGGCCACCCCTCCACTTT
CDR3aa: CAISESGFPGPPLHF

abundance: NA
v_gene: TRBV29-1
j_gene: TRBJ2-1
d_gene: NA
CDR3nt: TGCAGCGTTGATCAAGACTCCTACAATGAGCAGTTCTTC
CDR3aa: CSVDQDSYNEQFF

abundance: NA
v_gene: TRBV29-1
j_gene: TRBJ1-1
d_gene: NA
CDR3nt: TGCAGCGTTGTTCGGCAGATAAACACTGAAGCTTTCTTT
CDR3aa: CSVVRQINTEAFF

abundance: few
v_gene: TRBV19
j_gene: TRBJ2-7
d_gene: NA
CDR3nt: TGTGCCAGTAGTATCGGGGAGAACTACGAGCAGTACTTC
CDR3aa: CASSIGENYEQYF

abundance: NA
v_gene: TRBV7-2
j_gene: TRBJ2-7
d_gene: TRBD1
CDR3nt: TGTGCCAGCAGCGTGACAGGGGGCACGTCCTACGAGCAGTACTTC
CDR3aa: CASSVTGGTSYEQYF

abundance: NA
v_gene: TRBV29-1
j_gene: TRBJ2-7
d_gene: NA
CDR3nt: TGCAGCGGGGGAACAGGGTCCTCCTACGAGCAGTACTTC
CDR3aa: CSGGTGSSYEQYF

abundance: few
v_gene: TRBV11-2
j_gene: TRBJ2-1
d_gene: TRBD2
CDR3nt: TGTGCCAGCAGCGGAAATAGCGGGGGGGCGGTCGATGAGCAGTTCTTC
CDR3aa: CASSGNSGGAVDEQFF

abundance: few
v_gene: TRBV30
j_gene: TRBJ1-2
d_gene: NA
CDR3nt: TGTGCCTTGAATCGACAGTATGGCTACACCTTC
CDR3aa: CALNRQYGYTF

abundance: NA
v_gene: TRBV27
j_gene: TRBJ2-4
d_gene: NA
CDR3nt: TGTGCCAGCAGTCCCCGACCCCTAGGTGGAGGAAACATTCAGTACTTC
CDR3aa: CASSPRPLGGGNIQYF

abundance: NA
v_gene: TRBV18
j_gene: TRBJ2-1
d_gene: NA
CDR3nt: TGTGCCAGCTCACCACCTACAGGCTACAATGAGCAGTTCTTC
CDR3aa: CASSPPTGYNEQFF

abundance: NA
v_gene: TRBV4-1
j_gene: TRBJ1-2
d_gene: NA
CDR3nt: TGCGCCAGCAGCCCGTTTATCCATGGAGACTATGGCTACACCTTC
CDR3aa: CASSPFIHGDYGYTF

abundance: NA
v_gene: TRBV7-2
j_gene: TRBJ2-5
d_gene: TRBD1
CDR3nt: TGTGCCAGCAGCTCCGGGACAGGTGCCGAGACCCAGTACTTC
CDR3aa: CASSSGTGAETQYF

abundance: NA
v_gene: TRBV5-6
j_gene: TRBJ2-6
d_gene: NA
CDR3nt: TGTGCCAGCAGCTTGAGGGGACTCATGAGCTCTGGGGCCAACGTCCTGACTTTC
CDR3aa: CASSLRGLMSSGANVLTF

abundance: few
v_gene: TRBV5-1
j_gene: TRBJ1-6
d_gene: NA
CDR3nt: TGCGCCAGCAGCATTAGTTCCCGCGCTAATTCACCCCTCCACTTT
CDR3aa: CASSISSRANSPLHF

abundance: NA
v_gene: TRBV28
j_gene: TRBJ1-2
d_gene: NA
CDR3nt: TGTGCCAGCAGTTTCGACTGGGAACATGGCTACACCTTC
CDR3aa: CASSFDWEHGYTF

abundance: NA
v_gene: TRBV9
j_gene: TRBJ1-6
d_gene: TRBD1
CDR3nt: TGTGCCAGCAGCGTGGACAGGGAGAATTCACCCCTCCACTTT
CDR3aa: CASSVDRENSPLHF

abundance: NA
v_gene: TRBV11-2
j_gene: TRBJ1-2
d_gene: NA
CDR3nt: TGTGCCAGCAGCTTCGGACAGGGCTACACCTTC
CDR3aa: CASSFGQGYTF

abundance: NA
v_gene: TRBV4-3
j_gene: TRBJ2-7
d_gene: TRBD2
CDR3nt: TGCGCCAGCAGCCTCGATCTAGCGGGGGGTACTAACTACGAGCAGTACTTC
CDR3aa: CASSLDLAGGTNYEQYF

abundance: NA
v_gene: TRBV20-1
j_gene: TRBJ1-2
d_gene: NA
CDR3nt: TGCAGTGCTCGCACGAGTAATGGCTACACCTTC
CDR3aa: CSARTSNGYTF

abundance: NA
v_gene: TRBV7-2
j_gene: TRBJ2-5
d_gene: NA
CDR3nt: TGTGCCAGCAGCTTAGTCGGAGGGAACCAAGAGACCCAGTACTTC
CDR3aa: CASSLVGGNQETQYF